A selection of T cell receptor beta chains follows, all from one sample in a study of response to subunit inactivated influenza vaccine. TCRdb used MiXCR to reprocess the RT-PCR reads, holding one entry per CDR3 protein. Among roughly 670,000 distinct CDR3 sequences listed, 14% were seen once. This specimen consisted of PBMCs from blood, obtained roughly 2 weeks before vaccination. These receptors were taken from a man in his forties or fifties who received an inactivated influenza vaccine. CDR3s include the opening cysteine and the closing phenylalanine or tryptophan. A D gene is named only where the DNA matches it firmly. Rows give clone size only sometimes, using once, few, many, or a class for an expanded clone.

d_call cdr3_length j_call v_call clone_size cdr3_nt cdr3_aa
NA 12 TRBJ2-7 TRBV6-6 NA TGTGCCAGCAGCGGCCCCTCCTACGAGCAGTACTTC CASSGPSYEQYF
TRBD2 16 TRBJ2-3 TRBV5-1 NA TGCGCCAGCGGCGGCGGGACTAGCGGAAACACAGATACGCAGTATTTT CASGGGTSGNTDTQYF
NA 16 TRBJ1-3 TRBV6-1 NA TGTGCCAGCAGTGAAGCTGGACTGATTACTGGAAACACCATATATTTT CASSEAGLITGNTIYF
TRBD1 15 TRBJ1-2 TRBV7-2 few TGTGCCAGCAGCTTACTGGGCAGGGGGTTAGATGGCTACACCTTC CASSLLGRGLDGYTF
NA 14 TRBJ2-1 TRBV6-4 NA TGTGCCAGCAGTGCTGATAGCAGGTACAATGAGCAGTTCTTC CASSADSRYNEQFF
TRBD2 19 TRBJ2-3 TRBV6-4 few TGTGCCAGCAGTGAACTCGTGGACCTACTACTGGGGGGGGCAGATACGCAGTATTTT CASSELVDLLLGGADTQYF
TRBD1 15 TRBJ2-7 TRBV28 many TGTGCCAGCAGCCGGGGCCGGGACAGGGGGAACGAGCAGTACTTC CASSRGRDRGNEQYF
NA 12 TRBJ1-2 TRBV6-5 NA TGTGCAAGTGGGAAGGGTAACTATGGCTACACCTTC CASGKGNYGYTF
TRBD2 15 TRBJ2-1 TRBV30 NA TGTGCCTGGAGTGTGGGGACTACCCCCTGGAATGAGCAGTTCTTC CAWSVGTTPWNEQFF
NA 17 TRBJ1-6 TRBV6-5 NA TGTGCCAGCAGTTACTCGTGGCGTGAGGTTTATAATTCACCCCTCCACTTT CASSYSWREVYNSPLHF
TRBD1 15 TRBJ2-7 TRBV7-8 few TGTGCCAGCAGCTTATTAGGGACAGGGGGCGACGAGCAGTACTTC CASSLLGTGGDEQYF
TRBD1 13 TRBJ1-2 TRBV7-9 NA TGTGCCAGCAGAGCCGGGACAGGGGTTGGCTACACCTTC CASRAGTGVGYTF
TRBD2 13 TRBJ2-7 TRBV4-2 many TGTGCCAGCAGCCATCGACTAGCGGCCGAGCAGTACTTC CASSHRLAAEQYF
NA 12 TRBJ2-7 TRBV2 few TGTGCCAGCGGAAGACGGAGGTACGAGCAGTACTTC CASGRRRYEQYF
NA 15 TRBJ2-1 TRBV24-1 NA TGTGCCACCAGTGAAGGCAGGGGTACCTACAATGAGCAGTTCTTC CATSEGRGTYNEQFF
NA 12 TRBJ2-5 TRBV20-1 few TGCTCCGTGAGGGGGAATACAGAGACCCAGTACTTC CSVRGNTETQYF
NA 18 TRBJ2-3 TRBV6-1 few TGTGCCAGCAGCCTACGAGTTTTCGGGGGATTGACAGCAGATACGCAGTATTTT CASSLRVFGGLTADTQYF
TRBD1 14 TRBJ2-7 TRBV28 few TGTGCCAGCACCCCCCCCGACAGGGGTTACGAGCAGTACTTC CASTPPDRGYEQYF
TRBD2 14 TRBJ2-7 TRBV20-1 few TGCAGTGCTAGGAGGCTAGCGGGGAACTACGAGCAGTACTTC CSARRLAGNYEQYF
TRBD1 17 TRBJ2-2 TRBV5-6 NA TGTGCCAGCAGCTCTGTAATACAGGGGGGAGTCACCGGGGAGCTGTTTTTT CASSSVIQGGVTGELFF
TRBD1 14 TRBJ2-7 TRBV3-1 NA TGTGCCAGCAGCCCACGGACAGGGGTCTACGAGCAGTACTTC CASSPRTGVYEQYF
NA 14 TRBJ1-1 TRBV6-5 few TGTGCCAGCAGTTACTCGTCCCAAGAATTTGAAGCTTTCTTT CASSYSSQEFEAFF
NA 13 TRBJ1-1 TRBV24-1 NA TGTGCCACCAGTTCTCCAATGAACACTGAAGCTTTCTTT CATSSPMNTEAFF
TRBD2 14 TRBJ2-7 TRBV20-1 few TGCAGTGCTCCTAGAGTAGCGGGAGCTGCCGAGCAGTACTTC CSAPRVAGAAEQYF
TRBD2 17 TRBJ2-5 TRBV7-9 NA TGTGCCAGCAGCACCATCGCCCGAGCGGGGGCACAAGAGACCCAGTACTTC CASSTIARAGAQETQYF
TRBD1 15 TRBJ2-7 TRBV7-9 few TGTGCCAGCAGCCATGGACAGGGGGCGTCCTACGAGCAGTACTTC CASSHGQGASYEQYF
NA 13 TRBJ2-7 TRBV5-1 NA TGCGCCAGCAGCTTGGTCACCAGCTACGAGCAGTACTTC CASSLVTSYEQYF
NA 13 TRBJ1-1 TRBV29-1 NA TGCAGCGGGGCGGGACTCGGGAACACTGAAGCTTTCTTT CSGAGLGNTEAFF
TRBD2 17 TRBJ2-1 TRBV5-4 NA TGTGCCAGCAGCCCGACTAGCGGGAGGGCTAGTACAACTGAGCAGTTCTTC CASSPTSGRASTTEQFF
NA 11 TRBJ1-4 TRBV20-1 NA TGCAGTGCCGGCCTTAATGAAAAACTGTTTTTT CSAGLNEKLFF
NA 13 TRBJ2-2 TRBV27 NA TGTGCCAGCAGTTACCCCACGACCGGGGAGCTGTTTTTT CASSYPTTGELFF
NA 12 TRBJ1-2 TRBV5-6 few TGTGCCAGCAGCTTTGCCAGGGCAGTCACCACCTTC CASSFARAVTTF
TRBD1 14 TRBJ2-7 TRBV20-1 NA TGCAGTGCTAGCGCGGTGGACAGGACCTACGAGCAGTACTTC CSASAVDRTYEQYF
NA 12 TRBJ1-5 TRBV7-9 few TGTGCCAGCAGCCAACAGGACCAGCCCCAGCATTTT CASSQQDQPQHF
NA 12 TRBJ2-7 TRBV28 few TGTGCCAGCAGTTACGGCGGTTGGGAGCAGTACTTC CASSYGGWEQYF
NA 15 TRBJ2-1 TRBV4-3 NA TGCGCCAGCAGCCAAGATGGGAACTCCTACAATGAGCAGTTCTTC CASSQDGNSYNEQFF
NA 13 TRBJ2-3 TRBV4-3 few TGCGCCAGCAGCCCTAACTCCGGGACATGGCTGTATTTT CASSPNSGTWLYF
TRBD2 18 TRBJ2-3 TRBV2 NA TGTGCCAGCAGTGGGGATACGGGGGGGCTGGCCCTCACAGATACGCAGTATTTT CASSGDTGGLALTDTQYF
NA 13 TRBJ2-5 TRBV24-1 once TGTGCCACCAGTGATTTGAGGCAAGAGACCCAGTACTTC CATSDLRQETQYF